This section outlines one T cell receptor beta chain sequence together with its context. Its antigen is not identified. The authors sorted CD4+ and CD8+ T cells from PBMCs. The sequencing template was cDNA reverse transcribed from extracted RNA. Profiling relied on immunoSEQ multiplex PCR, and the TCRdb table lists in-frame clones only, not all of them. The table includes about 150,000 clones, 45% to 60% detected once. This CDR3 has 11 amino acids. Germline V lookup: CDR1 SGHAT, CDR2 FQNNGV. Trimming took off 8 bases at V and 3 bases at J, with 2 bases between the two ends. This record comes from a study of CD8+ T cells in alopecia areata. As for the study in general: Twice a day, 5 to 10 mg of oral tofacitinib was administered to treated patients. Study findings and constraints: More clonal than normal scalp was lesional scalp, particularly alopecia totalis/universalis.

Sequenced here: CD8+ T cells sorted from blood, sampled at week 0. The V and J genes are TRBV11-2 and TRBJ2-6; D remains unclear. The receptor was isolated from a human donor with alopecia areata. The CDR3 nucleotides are TGTGCCAGCCATGGGGCCAACGTCCTGACTTTC. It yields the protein CASHGANVLTF.